This is a list of T cell receptor beta chains from one sample in a study of immune evolution from preneoplasia to lung adenocarcinoma. TCRdb's copy holds only in-frame clones and misses some; the assay was immunoSEQ multiplex PCR. The sample lists 8,000 to 8,500 clones; about 79% were seen once. Material for sequencing was FFPE invasive lung adenocarcinoma tissue. All receptors derive from a person between 50 and 69 years old with lung adenocarcinoma. The CDR3 runs from the conserved cysteine through the conserved F or W. D genes are given only for firm matches. Clone sizes are given selectively: once, few, many, or a class where the clone is expanded.

j_call,clone_size,v_call,d_call,cdr3_nt,cdr3_aa
TRBJ1-2,.,TRBV7-9,.,TGTGCCAGCAGCCCCGGGCGGGGGTACTATGGCTACACCTTC,CASSPGRGYYGYTF
TRBJ2-3,.,TRBV29-1,.,TGCAGCGTTCGGATCCCAGATACGCAGTATTTT,CSVRIPDTQYF
TRBJ1-5,.,TRBV2,TRBD1,TGTGCCAGCAGTGGCCGGGACAGGGGGCCACATAGCAATCAGCCCCAGCATTTT,CASSGRDRGPHSNQPQHF
TRBJ2-5,few,TRBV4-1,.,TGCGCCAGCAGCCAAGAAGAGGGGTGGCAAGAGACCCAGTACTTC,CASSQEEGWQETQYF
TRBJ1-5,.,TRBV28,TRBD1,TGTGCCAGCAGATGGGACAGGGAATTCAATCAGCCCCAGCATTTT,CASRWDREFNQPQHF
TRBJ1-4,.,TRBV4-1,.,TGCGCCAGCAGACCCGCTAGGGGCAGCAATGAAAAACTGTTTTTT,CASRPARGSNEKLFF
TRBJ2-1,.,TRBV4-1,.,TGCGCCAGCAGCCAGATCCTCGGGATAGCGGAACAGGGGGAGCAGTTCTTC,CASSQILGIAEQGEQFF
TRBJ2-7,.,TRBV28,TRBD2,TGTGCCTCTAGCAAACTAGCGGGAGTGGTGCAGTACTTC,CASSKLAGVVQYF
TRBJ1-4,.,TRBV28,.,TGTGCCAGCAGCCGTAGCCAGGTGAATGAAAAACTGTTTTTT,CASSRSQVNEKLFF
TRBJ2-7,.,TRBV4-2,TRBD2,TGTGCCAGCAGCGCTAGCGGCTCTCCGGACGAGCAGTACTTC,CASSASGSPDEQYF
TRBJ1-1,once,TRBV6-4,.,TGTGCCAGCAGTGAGGGCAGAAACACTGAAGCTTTCTTT,CASSEGRNTEAFF
TRBJ2-1,few,TRBV6-4,TRBD2,TGTGCCAGCAGTGACTCGAGGCTAGCGGCCATCTTGAGCTCCTACAATGAGCAGTTCTTC,CASSDSRLAAILSSYNEQFF
TRBJ2-4,.,TRBV6-5,.,TGTGCCAGCAGTTACGATTTTAGGGGCGACATTCAGTACTTC,CASSYDFRGDIQYF
TRBJ2-5,.,TRBV27,TRBD1,TGTGCCAGCACGAACCTGGGACAGAACCAAAAGACCCAGTACTTC,CASTNLGQNQKTQYF
TRBJ2-1,.,TRBV5-1,.,TGCGCCAGCAGCCTCGTAAGGGGGTCCTACAATGAGCAGTTCTTC,CASSLVRGSYNEQFF
TRBJ2-7,.,TRBV27,TRBD2,TGTGCCAGCAGTTTATCGGGAGCGGGAGGGCCACGTGAGCAGTACTTC,CASSLSGAGGPREQYF
TRBJ2-1,few,TRBV29-1,.,TGCAGCGTTGACCGCTCCCCGGTTGATGAGCAGTTCTTC,CSVDRSPVDEQFF
TRBJ2-1,.,TRBV7-8,.,TGTGCCAGCAGCTTAGAGGGCACTTACAATGAGCAGTTCTTC,CASSLEGTYNEQFF
TRBJ2-7,.,TRBV6-6,.,TGTGCCAGTCGGACAGCAAATATAAACTACGAGCAGTACTTC,CASRTANINYEQYF
TRBJ1-4,few,TRBV6-1,.,TGTGCCAGCAGGGCAACTAATGAAAAACTGTTTTTT,CASRATNEKLFF
TRBJ2-7,.,TRBV28,.,TGTGCCAGCAGTTTTACCCCCCCCCGACCCTCCTACGAGCAGTACTTC,CASSFTPPRPSYEQYF
TRBJ2-3,once,TRBV6-1,.,TGTGCCAGCACCCCGCTTGGGGGGACCACAGATACGCAGTATTTT,CASTPLGGTTDTQYF
TRBJ1-3,.,TRBV7-9,.,TGTGCCAGCAGCTTAGCAGTTGCTGGAAACACCATATATTTT,CASSLAVAGNTIYF
TRBJ1-5,.,TRBV7-2,TRBD1,TGTGCCAGCAGCTTAACGGGACAGGGAACCAATCAGCCCCAGCATTTT,CASSLTGQGTNQPQHF
TRBJ2-1,.,TRBV7-9,.,TGTGCCAGCAGTCAAGATCAACTTCAGCAGTTCTTC,CASSQDQLQQFF
TRBJ2-3,.,TRBV6-1,.,TGTGCCAGCAGTGAAATTGGAGGGGAGGGCACAGATACGCAGTATTTT,CASSEIGGEGTDTQYF
TRBJ1-3,once,TRBV5-1,.,TGCGCCAGCAGCTTGGGCCTCACAGCTGATGGAAACACCATATATTTT,CASSLGLTADGNTIYF